This is a list of T cell receptor beta chains from one sample in a study of monozygotic twins with inflammatory bowel disease. After re-calling the 5' RACE reads, TCRdb lists one entry per CDR3 protein, DNA absent. This sample's table reports a few hundred thousand distinct CDR3 sequences. Sequenced material: blood. The receptor set was obtained from a human donor with ulcerative colitis or Crohn's disease, or a healthy co-twin of an affected twin (not recorded which). Both conserved end residues are part of each CDR3. Fields, in order: J gene, V gene, CDR3 protein.

TRBJ1-1 TRBV11-2 CASSLEQGDRMNTEAFF
TRBJ2-4 TRBV3-1 CASSQAGGLAKNIQYF
TRBJ2-1 TRBV7-3 CASSPGDRDSNEQFF
TRBJ1-3 TRBV11-2 CASSLGTTSPGNTIYF
TRBJ2-7 TRBV11-2 CASSLAGEGPSYEQYF
TRBJ1-3 TRBV5-5 CASSSERGSGGNTIYF
TRBJ2-5 TRBV19 CASSKLVGETQYF
TRBJ2-5 TRBV19 CASSMMGQETQYF
TRBJ2-2 TRBV6-2/TRBV6-3 CASSYSGRGNTGELFF
TRBJ1-3 TRBV28 CASSPRVKLSGNTIYF
TRBJ1-3 TRBV7-2 CASSLDGRSDTIYF
TRBJ2-5 TRBV14 CASSLKDRLIETQYF
TRBJ2-6 TRBV11-2 CASTSRTSAKLSGANVLTF
TRBJ2-7 TRBV28 CASSLDPGQIYEQYF
TRBJ1-1 TRBV5-5 CASSLWVHRGRTEAFF
TRBJ2-7 TRBV29-1 CSVEWPGRYEQYF
TRBJ2-1 TRBV6-2/TRBV6-3 CASSRRSYNEQFF
TRBJ2-3 TRBV4-2 CASGKHIADTQYF
TRBJ2-3 TRBV7-9 CASGQGPTDTQYF
TRBJ2-2 TRBV14 CASSYLAGDTGELFF
TRBJ2-3 TRBV20-1 CSATSATSDTQYF
TRBJ1-1 TRBV29-1 CSAGQTMNTEAFF
TRBJ2-1 TRBV7-9 CASSLQGEQFF
TRBJ1-5 TRBV12-3/TRBV12-4 CASSRGQGSQPQHF
TRBJ1-1 TRBV20-1 CSARDGQINTEAFF
TRBJ2-7 TRBV7-3 CASSPGQRREQYF
TRBJ2-1 TRBV7-2 CASSLVSSNNEQFF
TRBJ1-2 TRBV5-1 CASSLTGALDYGYTF
TRBJ2-1 TRBV6-1 CASRPSRGGAYNEQFF
TRBJ1-2 TRBV27 CASRAGTSYTF
TRBJ1-1 TRBV20-1 CSETGTANTEAFF
TRBJ2-3 TRBV7-3 CASSSQGLNTDTQYF
TRBJ2-7 TRBV5-5 CASSLGPALCEQYF
TRBJ1-1 TRBV6-6 CASSYHGTGEAFF
TRBJ2-1 TRBV7-3 CASSPETHSYNEQFF
TRBJ1-1 TRBV6-6 CASNLRDTDTEAFF
TRBJ2-7 TRBV30 CAWTRDSHEQYF
TRBJ2-1 TRBV7-2 CASNPSVYNEQFF
TRBJ2-7 TRBV7-2 CASSTRTGAPFSYEQYF
TRBJ2-7 TRBV7-2 CASSLAQALIYEQYF
TRBJ1-2 TRBV12-3/TRBV12-4 CASSWTGDRGYTF
TRBJ1-1 TRBV29-1 CSVFTRTMNTEAFF